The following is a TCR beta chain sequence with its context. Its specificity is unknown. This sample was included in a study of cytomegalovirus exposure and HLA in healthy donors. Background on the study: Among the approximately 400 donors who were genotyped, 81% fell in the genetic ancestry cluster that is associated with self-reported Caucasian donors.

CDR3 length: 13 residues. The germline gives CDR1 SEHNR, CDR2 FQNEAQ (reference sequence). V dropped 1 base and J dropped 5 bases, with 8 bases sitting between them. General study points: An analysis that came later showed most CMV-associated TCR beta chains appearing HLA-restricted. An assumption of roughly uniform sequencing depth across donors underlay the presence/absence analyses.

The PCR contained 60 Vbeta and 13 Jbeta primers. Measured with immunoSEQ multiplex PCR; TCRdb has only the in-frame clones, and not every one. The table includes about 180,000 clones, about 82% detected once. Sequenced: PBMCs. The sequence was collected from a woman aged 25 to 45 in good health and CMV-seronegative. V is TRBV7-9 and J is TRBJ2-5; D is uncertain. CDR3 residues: CASSLVDGETQYF. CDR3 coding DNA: TGTGCCAGCAGCTTAGTAGACGGGGAGACCCAGTACTTC.